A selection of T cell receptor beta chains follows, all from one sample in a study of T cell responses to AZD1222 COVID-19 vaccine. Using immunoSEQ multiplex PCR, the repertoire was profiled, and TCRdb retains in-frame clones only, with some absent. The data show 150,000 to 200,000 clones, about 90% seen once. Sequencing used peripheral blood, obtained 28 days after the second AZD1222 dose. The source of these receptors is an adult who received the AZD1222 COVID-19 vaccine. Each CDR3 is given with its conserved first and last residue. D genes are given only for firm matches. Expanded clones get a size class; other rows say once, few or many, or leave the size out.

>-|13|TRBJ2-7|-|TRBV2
TGTGCCAGCATCCGGGAGAGGGGGTACGAGCAGTACTTC
CASIRERGYEQYF
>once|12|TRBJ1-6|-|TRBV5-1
TGCGCCAGCAGCTCCTCTGGGCCACCCCTCCACTTT
CASSSSGPPLHF
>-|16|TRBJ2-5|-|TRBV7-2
TGTGCCAGCAGCCCGGACGCGGGTAGGGTTCTAGAGACCCAGTACTTC
CASSPDAGRVLETQYF
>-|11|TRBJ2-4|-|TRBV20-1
TGCAGTGCTAGACCCCGGGGCATTCAGTACTTC
CSARPRGIQYF
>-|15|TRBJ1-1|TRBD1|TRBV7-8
TGTGCCAGCAGCCTGAGGGAGACAGGGGACACTGAAGCTTTCTTT
CASSLRETGDTEAFF
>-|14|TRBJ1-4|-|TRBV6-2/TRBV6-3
TGTGCCAGCAGTGCCGGAGGAGGGCTTGAAAAACTGTTTTTT
CASSAGGGLEKLFF
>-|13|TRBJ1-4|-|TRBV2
TGTGCCAGCAGAAGGGGAAGGGGGGAAAAACTGTTTTTT
CASRRGRGEKLFF
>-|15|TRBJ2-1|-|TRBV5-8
TGTGCCAGCAGCCCTACCCAGCACAGGGGGGGGGAGCAGTTCTTC
CASSPTQHRGGEQFF
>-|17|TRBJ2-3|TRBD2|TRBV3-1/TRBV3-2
TGTGCCAGCAGCCAGGGGGCTCAGCGGGGGAGCACAGATACGCAGTATTTT
CASSQGAQRGSTDTQYF
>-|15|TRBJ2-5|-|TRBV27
TGTGCCAGCAGTTCCGTCCCTCTGGTCCAAGAGACCCAGTACTTC
CASSSVPLVQETQYF
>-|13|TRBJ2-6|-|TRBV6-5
TGTGCCCTTTTAAGGACCGGGGCCAACGTCCTGACTTTC
CALLRTGANVLTF
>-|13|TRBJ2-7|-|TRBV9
TGTGCCAGCAGCGTGGGACCAAACTACGAGCAGTACTTC
CASSVGPNYEQYF
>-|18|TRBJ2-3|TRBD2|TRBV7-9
TGTGCCAGCAGCTCGGATACTAGCGTCCTCTTCAGCACAGATACGCAGTATTTT
CASSSDTSVLFSTDTQYF
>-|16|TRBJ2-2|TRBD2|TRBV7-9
TGTGCCAGCAGCTTACGGGCGGGGGCGAACACCGGGGAGCTGTTTTTT
CASSLRAGANTGELFF
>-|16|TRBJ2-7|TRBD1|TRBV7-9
TGTGCCAGCAGCCCCCCCGGGACAGGAACTTTCTACGAGCAGTACTTC
CASSPPGTGTFYEQYF
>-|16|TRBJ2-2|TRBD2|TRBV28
TGTGCCAGCAGTTTCCGGGGGGGACCGAACACCGGGGAGCTGTTTTTT
CASSFRGGPNTGELFF
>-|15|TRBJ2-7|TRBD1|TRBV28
TGTGCCAGCAGTTCCCGGGACAGCTTAGCCTACGAGCAGTACTTC
CASSSRDSLAYEQYF
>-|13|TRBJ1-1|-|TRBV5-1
TGCGCCAGCAGCTCAACCGTGAACACTGAAGCTTTCTTT
CASSSTVNTEAFF
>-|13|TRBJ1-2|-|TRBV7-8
TGTGCCAGCAGCAGACAGTTGCGAGAGGGCTACACCTTC
CASSRQLREGYTF
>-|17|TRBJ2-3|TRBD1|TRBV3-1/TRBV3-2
TGTGCCAGCAGCCAAGAGTTCCGGGACAGCCACACAGATACGCAGTATTTT
CASSQEFRDSHTDTQYF
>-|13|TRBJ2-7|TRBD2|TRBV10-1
TGCGCCAGCAGGCCAGCGGGAGCCTACGAGCAGTACTTC
CASRPAGAYEQYF
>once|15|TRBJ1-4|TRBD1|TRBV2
TGTGCCAGTATCCGGGACAGAGAAACTAATGAAAAACTGTTTTTT
CASIRDRETNEKLFF
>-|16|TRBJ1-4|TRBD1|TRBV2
TGTGCCAGCAGTGTCGCAGGGACAGGGACTAATGAAAAACTGTTTTTT
CASSVAGTGTNEKLFF
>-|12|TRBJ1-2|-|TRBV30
TGTGCCTGGAGTCCTCGGAACTATGGCTACACCTTC
CAWSPRNYGYTF
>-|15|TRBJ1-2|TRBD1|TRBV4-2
TGTGCCAGCAGCCAAGAATGGGACAGCTACTATGGCTACACCTTC
CASSQEWDSYYGYTF
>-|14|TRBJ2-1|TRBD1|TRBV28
TGTGCCAGCAGTTTCAAACAGGGGTGGAACGAGCAGTTCTTC
CASSFKQGWNEQFF
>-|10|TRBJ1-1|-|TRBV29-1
TGCAGCGTAGAGAGGGAGAGGGCTTTCTTT
CSVERERAFF
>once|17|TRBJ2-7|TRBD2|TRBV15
TGTGCCACCAGCAGAGAGGGACTAGCGGGTGGGGACTACGAGCAGTACTTC
CATSREGLAGGDYEQYF
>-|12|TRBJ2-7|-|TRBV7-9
TGTGCCAGCAGCTTTTCAGCCTACGAGCAGTACTTC
CASSFSAYEQYF
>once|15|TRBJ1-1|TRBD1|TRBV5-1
TGCGCCAGCAGCTCACTTGGACAGGGTGACACTGAAGCTTTCTTT
CASSSLGQGDTEAFF
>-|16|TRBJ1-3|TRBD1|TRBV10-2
TGCGCCAGCAGTGAGTCGGTAGGGGGCCCTGGAAACACCATATATTTT
CASSESVGGPGNTIYF
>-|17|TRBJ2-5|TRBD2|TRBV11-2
TGTGCCAGCAGCTTAGATGCTAGCGGGGGGGTACGAGAGACCCAGTACTTC
CASSLDASGGVRETQYF
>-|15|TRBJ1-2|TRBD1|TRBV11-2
TGTGCCAGCAGCTCCTTCTTTCAGGGGGCAGATGGCTACACCTTC
CASSSFFQGADGYTF
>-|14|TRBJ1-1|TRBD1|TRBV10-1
TGCGCCAGGTATAGGGACAGCTCTAACACTGAAGCTTTCTTT
CARYRDSSNTEAFF
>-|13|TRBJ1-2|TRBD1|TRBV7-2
TGTGCCAGCAGCCCGAGACAGGGAGGTGGCTACACCTTC
CASSPRQGGGYTF
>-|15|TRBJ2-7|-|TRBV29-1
TGCAGCGTTGAGCTCGTCCATAAAAGCTCCTACGAGCAGTACTTC
CSVELVHKSSYEQYF
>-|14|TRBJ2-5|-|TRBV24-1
TGTGCCACCAGTGATTACGCCGGGGAAGAGACCCAGTACTTC
CATSDYAGEETQYF
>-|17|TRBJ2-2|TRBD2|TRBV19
TGTGCCAGTATAAATCCGGGACTAGCAGAGAACACCGGGGAGCTGTTTTTT
CASINPGLAENTGELFF
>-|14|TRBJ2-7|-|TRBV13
TGTGCCAGCAGCCTCCGGGTTGTAAGCTACGAGCAGTACTTC
CASSLRVVSYEQYF
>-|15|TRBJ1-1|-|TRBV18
TGTGCCAGCTCACCCTCCCCGGACAAGGTGTCAGTAGCTTTCTTT
CASSPSPDKVSVAFF
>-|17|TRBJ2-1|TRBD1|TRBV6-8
TGTGCCAGCAGTTACCACCTCGACAGGGTGTGTGCCAATGAGCAGTTCTTC
CASSYHLDRVCANEQFF
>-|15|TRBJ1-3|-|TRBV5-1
TGCGCCAGCAGCTTGGCCGGGGACACGGCGGACACCATATATTTT
CASSLAGDTADTIYF
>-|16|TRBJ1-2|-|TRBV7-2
TGTGCCAGCAGCTTACTGCGTCAGGGTGGTTACTATGGCTACACCTTC
CASSLLRQGGYYGYTF